This TCR beta chain is from a study of T cells in Graves' hyperthyroidism and ophthalmopathy. Study-level results: A 13 V-J signature model discriminated ophthalmopathy versus stable hyperthyroidism.

At least ten counts were recorded for this clonotype. What it binds is unknown. The study left out patients who had uncontrolled infection, other autoimmune disease, pregnancy or lactation. Diagnostic assessment was based on clinical symptoms, serum thyroxine and TRAb, thyroid ultrasound and orbital computed tomography. CDR1 is SGHRS, CDR2 YFSETQ, per germline. The CDR3 contains 15 residues. V was trimmed by 2 bases and J by 2 bases, leaving 10 bases between them. Amplification targeted TCR beta CDR3 regions from RNA transcripts. The TCR CDR3 was amplified in a first-round RT-PCR using the HTBI primer set. In TCRdb, the multiplex PCR reads were re-called with MiXCR into one record per CDR3 protein. This sample has more than 500,000 distinct CDR3 sequences, with 40% to 55% found just once.

The sample comprised peripheral blood or thyroid tissue (not recorded which). The sequence was obtained from an adult woman with Graves' disease, either hyperthyroidism or ophthalmopathy (not recorded which). The chain employs TRBV5-1 and TRBJ2-2, with D perhaps given as TRBD1 or TRBD2 (5 bases each). This chain's CDR3 is CASSFWGPNTGELFF. In nucleotides, the CDR3 is TGCGCCAGCAGCTTTTGGGGACCCAACACCGGGGAGCTGTTTTTT.